This T cell receptor (beta chain) was retrieved from a study of cytomegalovirus exposure and HLA in healthy donors. Overall study context: Counted in an early data release were about 85 million unique TCRs from HLA-typed donors.

Study-level results: Reported findings show TCR beta sequences accurately forecast HLA-A and HLA-B alleles in most subjects.

The germline gives CDR1 SGDLS, CDR2 YYNGEE. The CDR3 contains 18 residues. V shed 4 bases and J 1 base; nucleotides not matched to a gene: 13. The PCR used 60 Vbeta and 13 Jbeta primers. Generated by immunoSEQ multiplex PCR, the TCRdb table keeps only in-frame clones and is missing some. The sample records 150,000 to 200,000 clones, approximately 72% being singletons. Details on this clone: What it binds is not known.

Sequencing was performed on PBMCs. The TCR originated in a human donor in good health. The rearrangement uses TRBV9 and TRBJ2-7, with TRBD2 matching 11 bases. Written as DNA, the CDR3 is TGTGCCAGCAGCCCCCGACCCCAGACTAGCGGGGAATCCTACGAGCAGTACTTC. Residues: CASSPRPQTSGESYEQYF.